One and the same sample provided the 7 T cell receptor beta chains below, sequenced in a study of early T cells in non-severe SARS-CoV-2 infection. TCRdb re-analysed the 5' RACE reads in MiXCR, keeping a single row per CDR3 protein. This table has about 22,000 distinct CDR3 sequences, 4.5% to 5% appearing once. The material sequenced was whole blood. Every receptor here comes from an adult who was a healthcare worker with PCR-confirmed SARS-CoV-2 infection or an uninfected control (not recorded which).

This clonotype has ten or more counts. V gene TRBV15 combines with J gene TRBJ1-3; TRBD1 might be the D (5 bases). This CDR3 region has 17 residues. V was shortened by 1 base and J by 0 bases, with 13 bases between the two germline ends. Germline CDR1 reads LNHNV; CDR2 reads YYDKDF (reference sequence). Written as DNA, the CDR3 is TGTGCCACCAGCAGAGTCCCTACAGGTCCCTCTGGAAACACCATATATTTT. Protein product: CATSRVPTGPSGNTIYF.

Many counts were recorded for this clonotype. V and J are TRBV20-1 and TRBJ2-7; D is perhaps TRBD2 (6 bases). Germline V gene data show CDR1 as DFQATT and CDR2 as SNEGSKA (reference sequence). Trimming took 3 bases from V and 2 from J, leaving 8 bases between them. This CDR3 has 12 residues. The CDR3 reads CSASGGTYEQYF. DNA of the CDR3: TGCAGTGCTAGCGGGGGTACCTACGAGCAGTACTTC.

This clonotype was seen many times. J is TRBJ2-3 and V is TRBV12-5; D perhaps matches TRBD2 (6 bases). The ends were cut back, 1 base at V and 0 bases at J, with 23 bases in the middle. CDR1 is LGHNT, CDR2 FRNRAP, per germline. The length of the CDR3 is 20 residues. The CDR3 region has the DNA TGTGCTAGTGGTTTGGAGAAGTGGAGGGGAAGCGCCACTAGCACAGATACGCAGTATTTT. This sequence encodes CASGLEKWRGSATSTDTQYF.

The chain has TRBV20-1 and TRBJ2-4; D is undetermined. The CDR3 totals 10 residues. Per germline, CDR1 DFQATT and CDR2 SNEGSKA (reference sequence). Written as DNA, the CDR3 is TGCAGCGTAGCCAAAAACATTCAGTACTTC. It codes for CSVAKNIQYF.

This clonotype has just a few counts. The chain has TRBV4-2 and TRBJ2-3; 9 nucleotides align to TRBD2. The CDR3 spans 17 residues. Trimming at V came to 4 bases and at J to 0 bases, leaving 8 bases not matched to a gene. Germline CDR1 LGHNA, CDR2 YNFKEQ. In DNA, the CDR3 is TGTGCCAGCAGCCTGTCTGGACTAGCGTGGAGCACAGATACGCAGTATTTT. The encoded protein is CASSLSGLAWSTDTQYF.

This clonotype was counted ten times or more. CDR3 loop: CATSDSGSPMNTEAFF. CDR3 coding DNA: TGTGCCACCAGTGATAGTGGCAGTCCGATGAACACTGAAGCTTTCTTT. V and J are TRBV24-1 and TRBJ1-1; D is unclear. This CDR3 is 16 amino acids long. V was trimmed by 3 bases and J by 0 bases, leaving 13 bases between them. CDR1 is KGHDR and CDR2 is SFDVKD in the germline V gene.

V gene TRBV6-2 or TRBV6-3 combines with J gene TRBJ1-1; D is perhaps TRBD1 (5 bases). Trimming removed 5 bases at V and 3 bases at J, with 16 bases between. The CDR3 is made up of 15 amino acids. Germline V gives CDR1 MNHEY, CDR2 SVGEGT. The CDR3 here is CASSAPGLEDTEAFF. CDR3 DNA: TGTGCCAGCAGTGCCCCGGGGCTCGAAGACACTGAAGCTTTCTTT.